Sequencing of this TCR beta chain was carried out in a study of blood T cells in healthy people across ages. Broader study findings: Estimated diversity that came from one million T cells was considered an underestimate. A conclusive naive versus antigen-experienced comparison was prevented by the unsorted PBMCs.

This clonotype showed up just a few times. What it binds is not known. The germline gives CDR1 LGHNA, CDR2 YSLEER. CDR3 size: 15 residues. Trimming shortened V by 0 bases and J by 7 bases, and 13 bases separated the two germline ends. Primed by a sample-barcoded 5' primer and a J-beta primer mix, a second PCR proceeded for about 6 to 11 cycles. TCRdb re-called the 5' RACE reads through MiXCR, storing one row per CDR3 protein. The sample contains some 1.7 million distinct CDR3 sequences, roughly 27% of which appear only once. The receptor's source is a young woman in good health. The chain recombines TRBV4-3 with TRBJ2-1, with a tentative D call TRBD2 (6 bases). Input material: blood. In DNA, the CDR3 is TGCGCCAGCAGCCAAGACAGTCTAGCGCAGAATGAGCAGTTCTTC. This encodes CASSQDSLAQNEQFF.